This T cell receptor beta chain was found in a study of T cell changes during pregnancy in multiple sclerosis. This CDR3 comprises 18 residues. Unmatched junction bases numbered 14, after V lost 5 bases and J lost 1 base. Germline CDR1 SGHTA, CDR2 FQGTGA. Here immunoSEQ multiplex PCR was the method, and the copy in TCRdb shows in-frame clones only, minus some. The sample records about 110,000 clones, about 90% being singletons. The chain is built from TRBV7-3 and TRBJ2-3; 8 nucleotides line up with TRBD1. Sequences were derived from peripheral blood, sampled before pregnancy. This TCR came from a female donor with multiple sclerosis, enrolled in a pregnancy study. CDR3 in amino acids: CASSRGTGSWLGTDTQYF. CDR3 in DNA: TGTGCCAGCAGCCGTGGGACAGGTAGCTGGTTAGGCACAGATACGCAGTATTTT.